This T cell receptor (beta chain) was obtained from a study of shared clonotypes between healthy human individuals. Turning to this clone: No antigen is known for it.

Overall study findings and caveats: An anticipated effect of sequencing depth on clonotype sharing among donors was recognized.

TCRdb keeps only in-frame clones here, not all; method: immunoSEQ multiplex PCR. The data show more than 400,000 clones, with around 95% seen just once and nearly 0.065% held by the top ten. The CDR3 covers 15 residues. After removal of 10 bases from V and 6 bases from J, the junction contained 10 bases not matched to a gene. Germline loops: CDR1 MNHNS, CDR2 SASEGT. The rearrangement uses TRBV6-1 and TRBJ2-1, with TRBD2 identical over 12 bases. Sequencing used naive CD4+ T cells sorted from blood. This sample's subset: CD45RA+ positively selected. This receptor was taken from a woman in her twenties or thirties in good health. The CDR3 protein is CATNPGLAGSNEQFF. The CDR3 DNA follows: TGTGCCACCAACCCCGGACTAGCGGGATCCAATGAGCAGTTCTTC.